The 17 T cell receptor beta chains given below trace back to one sample, sequenced in a study of T cell clones after liver transplantation. Data came from immunoSEQ multiplex PCR; TCRdb stores just in-frame clones and leaves some out. The data contain 6,000 or so clones, over 70% of them singletons. Sequenced material: CD8+ T cells from blood, taken before liver transplant. These receptors were taken from a human donor who received a liver transplant.

CDR3 DNA: TGTGCCAGCAGCTTCTTAGACAGAAACACCGGGGAGCTGTTTTTT. The encoded protein is CASSFLDRNTGELFF. V usage is TRBV11-2 and J usage is TRBJ2-2; D possibly corresponds to TRBD1 (5 bases). There are 15 residues in the CDR3. CDR1 is SGHAT and CDR2 is FQNNGV in the germline V gene. Trimming removed 3 bases at V and 2 bases at J, with 10 bases between. The whole variable domain, filled in from reference TRBV11-2 and TRBJ2-2, reads EAGVAQSPRYKIIEKRQSVAFWCNPISGHATLYWYQQILGQGPKLLIQFQNNGVVDDSQLPKDRFSAERLKGVDSTLKIQPAKLEDSAVYLCASSFLDRNTGELFFGEGSRLTVL.

The chain uses TRBV7-6 and TRBJ1-5; no reliable D call. Germline CDR1 reads SGHVS; CDR2 reads FNYEAQ. The CDR3 contains 14 residues. Trimming removed 1 base at V and 2 bases at J, with 6 bases between. The CDR3 sequence: CASSLGEGNQPQHF. CDR3 nucleotides: TGTGCCAGCAGCTTAGGGGAGGGCAATCAGCCCCAGCATTTT.

V is TRBV5-4 and J is TRBJ2-2; perhaps TRBD2 as D (5 bases). The germline V gene encodes CDR1 SGHNT and CDR2 YYREEE (reference sequence). The CDR3 sequence is 15 residues long. The V and J ends lost 4 bases and 8 bases respectively, with 18 bases between them. The CDR3 nucleotides are TGTGCCAGCAGCCCTGCCGGGATTAGGCCTGGGGAGCTGTTTTTT. It translates to CASSPAGIRPGELFF.

This clone occurred once. The V and J genes are TRBV7-9 and TRBJ1-3, with 7 bases matching TRBD1. Per the germline V gene, CDR1 is SEHNR and CDR2 is FQNEAQ (reference sequence). After removal of 4 bases from V and 1 base from J, the junction contained 10 bases not matched to a gene. The CDR3 has 17 residues. The CDR3 loop reads CASSSQKDRVSGNTIYF. CDR3 DNA: TGTGCCAGCAGCTCCCAAAAAGACAGGGTGTCTGGAAACACCATATATTTT.

The chain couples TRBV5-4 to TRBJ1-2; TRBD1 might be the D (5 bases). V was clipped by 5 bases and J by 7 bases, with 12 bases between them. The germline V gene has CDR1 SGHNT and CDR2 YYREEE (reference sequence). This CDR3 has 12 amino acids. The CDR3 protein is CASSPGGAGYTF. The CDR3 coding sequence is TGTGCCAGCAGTCCCGGGGGTGCTGGCTACACCTTC.

The V gene is TRBV4-3, the J gene TRBJ1-2; 12 bases match TRBD1. The germline V gene has CDR1 LGHNA and CDR2 YSLEER. Germline trimming cut 2 bases from V and 10 bases from J; bases unmatched to any gene: 8. The CDR3 sequence is 15 residues long. As DNA, the CDR3 is TGCGCCAGCAGCCAAAAAGGGGACAGGGGGCACGTCTACACCTTC. It specifies CASSQKGDRGHVYTF.

This rearrangement joins TRBV4-3 to TRBJ2-2; 11 bases match TRBD1. The CDR3 loop spans 15 amino acids. V trimming: 3 bases; J trimming: 4 bases; junction bases outside the gene matches: 1. The germline V gene has CDR1 LGHNA and CDR2 YSLEER. CDR3 bases: TGCGCCAGCAGCCAGGGACAGGGGGGCACCGGGGAGCTGTTTTTT. Translating gives CASSQGQGGTGELFF.

The V and J genes are TRBV7-9 and TRBJ2-2; the match to TRBD2 covers 8 bases. The CDR3 sequence is 15 residues long. With V trimmed by 2 bases and J by 8 bases, 7 bases remained unmatched. CDR1 is SEHNR, CDR2 FQNEAQ, per germline (reference sequence). Written as DNA, the CDR3 is TGTGCCAGCAGCTTACCCTGGGCGGGAGGTGGGGAGCTGTTTTTT. Translation: CASSLPWAGGGELFF. Using reference TRBV7-9 and TRBJ2-2 for the parts outside the CDR3, the full variable domain is DTGVSQNPRHKITKRGQNVTFRCDPISEHNRLYWYRQTLGQGPEFLTYFQNEAQLEKSRLLSDRFSAERPKGSFSTLEIQRTEQGDSAMYLCASSLPWAGGGELFFGEGSRLTVL.

This rearrangement joins TRBV19 to TRBJ2-7; D is perhaps TRBD1 (6 bases). Germline CDR1 LNHDA, CDR2 SQIVND (reference sequence). The CDR3 extends over 15 amino acids. Trimming took off 3 bases at V and 7 bases at J, with 19 bases between the two ends. The CDR3 DNA is TGTGCCAGTAGTATTTACCCACAGGGTTTGTGGGAGCAGTACTTC. As protein: CASSIYPQGLWEQYF.

The V and J genes are TRBV9 and TRBJ1-1; tentative D call: TRBD1 (6 bases). The CDR3 runs 13 residues. Germline V CDR1 and CDR2: SGDLS, YYNGEE. Trimming pared 5 bases from V and 4 bases from J, leaving 12 bases between. CDR3 sequence (DNA): TGTGCCAGCAGATCCGAGGGGGGCACTGAAGCTTTCTTT. It codes for CASRSEGGTEAFF. Complete variable domain (other parts from reference TRBV9 and TRBJ1-1): DSGVTQTPKHLITATGQRVTLRCSPRSGDLSVYWYQQSLDQGLQFLIQYYNGEERAKGNILERFSAQQFPDLHSELNLSSLELGDSALYFCASRSEGGTEAFFGQGTRLTVV.

The chain uses TRBV5-1 and TRBJ2-3; D call uncertain. V lost 6 bases, J lost 6 bases, and 11 bases lay in between. This CDR3 contains 12 residues. Per the germline V gene, CDR1 is SGHRS and CDR2 is YFSETQ. The CDR3 nucleotides read TGCGCCAGCAAGGCTAGTATGGATACGCAGTATTTT. Its protein is CASKASMDTQYF.

The rearrangement uses TRBV25-1 and TRBJ2-2, with D possibly matching TRBD1 (5 bases). This CDR3 has 14 amino acids. Germline V lookup: CDR1 MGHDK, CDR2 SYGVNS. V shed 5 bases and J shed 6 bases, with 13 bases lying between them. CDR3 coding DNA: TGTGCCAGCAGTCAGGGCAGGGTAGCCGGGGAGCTGTTTTTT. Its translation: CASSQGRVAGELFF. Supplemented by reference TRBV25-1 and TRBJ2-2, the full variable domain reads EADIYQTPRYLVIGTGKKITLECSQTMGHDKMYWYQQDPGMELHLIHYSYGVNSTEKGDLSSESTVSRIRTEHFPLTLESARPSHTSQYLCASSQGRVAGELFFGEGSRLTVL.

The chain carries TRBV28 and TRBJ1-5; 10 nucleotides match TRBD1. Germline CDR1 MDHEN, CDR2 SYDVKM. With V trimmed by 8 bases and J by 4 bases, 5 bases remained unmatched. The CDR3 totals 14 residues. The CDR3 sequence is CASAWGQGNQPQHF. The CDR3 DNA follows: TGTGCCAGCGCGTGGGGACAGGGGAATCAGCCCCAGCATTTT.

This rearrangement joins TRBV29-1 to TRBJ2-6; D uncertain. This CDR3 spans 16 amino acids. The germline V gene has CDR1 SQVTM and CDR2 ANQGSEA. Trimming removed 7 bases at V and 0 bases at J, with 16 bases between. Here the CDR3 DNA reads TGCAGCGCCGAAGGCTCCAACCCCTCTGGGGCCAACGTCCTGACTTTC. This encodes CSAEGSNPSGANVLTF.

This sequence joins TRBV4-1 and TRBJ2-1, with unresolved D. This CDR3 contains 13 residues. With 1 base removed from V and 6 bases from J, the gap between germline ends came to 7 bases. In germline, CDR1 is MGHRA, CDR2 YSYEKL. The CDR3 bases are TGCGCCAGCAGCCAAGTTGTGACCAATGAGCAGTTCTTC. Protein product: CASSQVVTNEQFF.

V usage is TRBV6-5 and J usage is TRBJ2-7; the D gene is possibly TRBD2 (7 bases). V lost 4 bases, J lost 1 base, and 11 bases lay in between. This CDR3 contains 14 residues. Germline CDR1 MNHEY, CDR2 SVGAGI. The CDR3 is CASSSRGPSYEQYF. CDR3 bases: TGTGCCAGCAGTTCGCGGGGGCCTTCCTACGAGCAGTACTTC.

The chain links TRBV7-3 to TRBJ2-3, with TRBD2 identical over 7 bases. There are 16 residues in the CDR3. CDR1 SGHTA and CDR2 FQGTGA come from the germline V gene. Trimming took 5 bases from V and 2 from J; bases not matched to a gene: 10. CDR3 nucleotide sequence: TGTGCCAGCAGCGCTTTGGCGGGGGAGTTCACAGATACGCAGTATTTT. This sequence encodes CASSALAGEFTDTQYF.